This TCR beta chain emerged from a study of blood T cell repertoires in COVID-19. For the study at large: Spain, Italy and the United States supplied samples that represented acute and convalescent COVID-19. T cells, B-cell-depleted T cells, or PBMCs supplied cDNA or gDNA.

Original methodology: Amplified reference gene primers provided the basis for estimating nucleated cell counts. Sequencing was performed with immunoSEQ multiplex PCR; in TCRdb, only in-frame clones are kept and a portion is missing. The V and J calls and clone size are taken from that table; D and trimming were inferred from the DNA. The sample shows 200,000 to 250,000 clones, approximately 85% of them seen only once. The CDR3 consists of 15 residues. Germline values: CDR1 LGHNA, CDR2 YNFKEQ. The junction had 11 bases not matched to a gene; V was cut back by 5 bases and J by 7 bases. This clonotype originated in a woman aged 80 or over with COVID-19, enrolled during active disease. Sequencing was performed on peripheral blood. The chain is built from TRBV4-2 and TRBJ2-7; 10 nucleotides align to TRBD2. CDR3: CASSERAGGPREQYF. The CDR3 DNA reads as TGTGCCAGCAGCGAACGAGCGGGAGGGCCGCGGGAGCAGTACTTC.